This entry concerns a single T cell receptor (beta chain). What it binds is not known. The sample carries other DNA sequences with the same CDR3. V lost 4 bases to trimming and J lost 1 base, with 11 bases between them. The germline V gene has CDR1 SGHRS and CDR2 YFSETQ. There are 14 residues in the CDR3. The table came from immunoSEQ multiplex PCR; TCRdb's copy has only in-frame clones and leaves some out. The sample consists of some 290,000 clones, just under 85% of them appearing once. The treatment was: roughly 18 received Ad26.COV2.S at low or high dose, single or two shots; about 5 received placebo; per-sample allocation not given. Vaccine and placebo recipients were sampled on day 63 after the first injection. This sample was included in a study of Ad26.COV2.S vaccination and SARS-CoV-2 variants. Whole-study results and caveats: Those who received the vaccine showed greater spike-specific TCR breadth than those given placebo.

The V and J genes are TRBV5-1 and TRBJ1-1; D remains unclear. This specimen consisted of peripheral blood, obtained in a trial of Ad26.COV2.S vaccine versus placebo. This sequence originates from a person aged 18-60 years who received the Ad26.COV2.S COVID-19 vaccine or a placebo. CDR3 region: CASSPTRQNTEAFF. The CDR3 DNA follows: TGCGCCAGCAGCCCGACAAGACAGAACACTGAAGCTTTCTTT.